The 14 T cell receptor beta chains in this list originate from one sample, sequenced in a study of blood T cell repertoires in COVID-19. The table came from immunoSEQ multiplex PCR; TCRdb's copy has only in-frame clones and leaves some out. The sample includes 110,000 to 150,000 clones, 79% of them seen just once. The sample taken for sequencing was peripheral blood. Receptor source: a man in his fifties or sixties with active or convalescent COVID-19.

The V call is TRBV7-9, the J call TRBJ2-1; tentatively, D is TRBD1 (8 bases). This CDR3 comprises 16 residues. The V and J ends lost 1 base and 8 bases respectively, with 18 bases between them. The germline CDR1 and CDR2 sequences are SEHNR and FQNEAQ (reference sequence). CDR3 in DNA: TGTGCCAGCAGCTTAGGAGCCACAGGGGGGGTCGATGAGCAGTTCTTC. This encodes CASSLGATGGVDEQFF.

This clone was seen a few times. The chain joins TRBV9 to TRBJ1-2, with D possibly being TRBD1 (6 bases). Germline CDR1 reads SGDLS; CDR2 reads YYNGEE. The CDR3 contains 12 residues. V was clipped by 4 bases and J by 8 bases, with 12 bases between them. The CDR3 protein is CASSSTGNGYTF. The CDR3 DNA follows: TGTGCCAGCAGCTCCACAGGGAACGGCTACACCTTC. The variable domain in full, completed from reference TRBV9 and TRBJ1-2, reads DSGVTQTPKHLITATGQRVTLRCSPRSGDLSVYWYQQSLDQGLQFLIQYYNGEERAKGNILERFSAQQFPDLHSELNLSSLELGDSALYFCASSSTGNGYTFGSGTRLTVV.

CDR3 region: CASSLMGAENTEAFF. Here the CDR3 DNA reads TGTGCCAGCAGCTTAATGGGTGCGGAGAACACTGAAGCTTTCTTT. The genes are TRBV11-2 and TRBJ1-1; D unclear. This CDR3 region has 15 residues. Between the trimmed V and J ends, which lost 2 bases and 1 base, there was a span of 11 bases. In germline, CDR1 is SGHAT, CDR2 FQNNGV.

The V and J genes are TRBV11-2 and TRBJ1-5; no definite D call. Trimming removed 6 bases at V and 0 bases at J, with 9 bases between. Germline lookup yields CDR1 SGHAT and CDR2 FQNNGV. The CDR3 sequence is 14 residues long. As DNA, the CDR3 is TGTGCCAGCAGTCCCTCTTCTAGCAATCAGCCCCAGCATTTT. Translating it yields CASSPSSSNQPQHF. Full variable domain (missing parts from reference TRBV11-2 and TRBJ1-5): EAGVAQSPRYKIIEKRQSVAFWCNPISGHATLYWYQQILGQGPKLLIQFQNNGVVDDSQLPKDRFSAERLKGVDSTLKIQPAKLEDSAVYLCASSPSSSNQPQHFGDGTRLSIL.

V and J are TRBV7-9 and TRBJ2-3, with D uncertain. V was trimmed by 5 bases and J by 5 bases, leaving 17 bases between them. The germline CDR1 and CDR2 sequences are SEHNR and FQNEAQ (reference sequence). The CDR3 has 15 amino acids. This CDR3 reads CASSLQFSLLDTQYF. The CDR3, as DNA: TGTGCCAGCAGCCTTCAGTTCTCGTTGTTAGATACGCAGTATTTT. The complete variable domain, with remaining parts taken from reference TRBV7-9 and TRBJ2-3, reads DTGVSQNPRHKITKRGQNVTFRCDPISEHNRLYWYRQTLGQGPEFLTYFQNEAQLEKSRLLSDRFSAERPKGSFSTLEIQRTEQGDSAMYLCASSLQFSLLDTQYFGPGTRLTVL.

CDR3 in amino acids: CASTSVHSYEQYF. The CDR3 DNA is TGTGCCAGCACGTCGGTCCATTCCTACGAGCAGTACTTC. The chain combines TRBV27 with TRBJ2-7; no clear D gene. The CDR3 length is 13 residues. Germline V gene lookup returns CDR1 MNHEY and CDR2 SMNVEV (reference sequence). Trimming took off 7 bases at V and 1 base at J, with 11 bases between the two ends.

The chain combines TRBV11-2 with TRBJ1-4; D possibly corresponds to TRBD1 (5 bases). The CDR3 contains 15 residues. V was shortened by 5 bases and J by 3 bases, with 13 bases between the two germline ends. The germline gives CDR1 SGHAT, CDR2 FQNNGV. The DNA for the CDR3 is TGTGCCAGCAGCCTTGGGGCAGGCCCTAATGAAAAACTGTTTTTT. Protein product: CASSLGAGPNEKLFF.

This clone was seen at least ten times. The rearrangement links TRBV29-1 to TRBJ2-7; D is perhaps TRBD2 (5 bases). The V gene's germline CDR1 is SQVTM and CDR2 ANQGSEA. Trimming removed 5 bases from V and 4 bases from J, with 15 bases in between. The CDR3 is made up of 13 amino acids. DNA of the CDR3: TGCAGCGTTCCCAGCGGAGACCTTTACGAGCAGTACTTC. Its protein is CSVPSGDLYEQYF.

This chain links TRBV28 with TRBJ1-6; D unresolved. This CDR3 spans 14 amino acids. Germline V lookup: CDR1 MDHEN, CDR2 SYDVKM. Trimming removed 6 bases at V and 7 bases at J, with 13 bases between. CDR3 protein: CASSPLRGNSPLHF. Written as DNA, the CDR3 is TGTGCCAGCAGCCCCCTCCGGGGAAATTCACCCCTCCACTTT.

The chain couples TRBV7-6 to TRBJ2-1, with 12 bases that match TRBD1. V was pared by 5 bases and J by 6 bases, with 8 bases of the junction left unmatched. The CDR3 covers 16 residues. Germline V CDR1 and CDR2: SGHVS, FNYEAQ. As DNA, the CDR3 is TGTGCCAGCAGCGACATCGGGGACAGGGGGCTCAATGAGCAGTTCTTC. Residues: CASSDIGDRGLNEQFF.

This rearrangement joins TRBV20-1 to TRBJ2-5; 8 bases align to TRBD2. The CDR3 loop spans 15 amino acids. J gave up 5 bases and V 3 bases, and 11 bases lay outside the gene matches. Per germline, CDR1 DFQATT and CDR2 SNEGSKA (reference sequence). As DNA, the CDR3 is TGCAGTGCTAGTTCCGAAGCGGGAGAATGGGAGACCCAGTACTTC. The encoded protein is CSASSEAGEWETQYF.

The J gene is TRBJ2-1, the V gene TRBV11-1; D is uncertain. This CDR3 has 13 residues. V dropped 2 bases and J dropped 9 bases, with 11 bases sitting between them. Germline V gene lookup returns CDR1 SGHAT and CDR2 FQDESV (reference sequence). This chain's CDR3 is CASSLSTVAEQFF. The CDR3 DNA follows: TGTGCCAGCAGCTTAAGTACAGTGGCTGAGCAGTTCTTC.

The sample holds one count of this clone. J is TRBJ2-1 and V is TRBV7-3, with TRBD2 as a possible D gene (5 bases). Trimming took 1 base from V and 5 from J, leaving 15 bases between them. Looked up from germline, CDR1 is SGHTA and CDR2 is FQGTGA. The CDR3 runs to 16 residues. CDR3 bases: TGTGCCAGCAGCTTAAACCCCGGGGATGCTCACAATGAGCAGTTCTTC. It specifies CASSLNPGDAHNEQFF.

The rearrangement links TRBV28 to TRBJ2-7; TRBD1 is a possible D gene (5 bases). V was cut by 6 bases and J by 6 bases, with 12 bases left in between. CDR1 and CDR2 (germline): MDHEN, SYDVKM. The CDR3 is 12 amino acids. This chain's CDR3 is CASSPRQFEQYF. DNA for the CDR3: TGTGCCAGCAGCCCAAGACAGTTCGAGCAGTACTTC.